A selection of T cell receptor beta chains follows, all from one sample in a study of T-cell reconstitution after alpha-beta-depleted transplantation in children. One entry per CDR3 protein results from TCRdb running MiXCR on the PCR reads. Of over 100,000 distinct CDR3 sequences listed, 9% to 12% are singletons. The starting material was PBMCs, obtained before TCRalphabeta/CD19-depleted stem cell transplant. Source of these receptors: a boy younger than 10 with acute lymphoblastic leukemia, due to receive a stem cell transplant. CDR3s include the opening cysteine and the closing phenylalanine or tryptophan.

TRBJ1-2	TRBV28	CPSTNFTGGYGYTF
TRBJ2-5	TRBV5-1	CASRYGDSLGETQYF
TRBJ2-5	TRBV5-6	CASSGGARGETQYF
TRBJ2-5	TRBV20-1	CSATSAPIGETQYF
TRBJ2-7	TRBV19	CASSIDRNPGYEQYF
TRBJ2-5	TRBV3-1	CASSQRVHQETQYF
TRBJ2-3	TRBV5-1	CASSFVPSTDTQYF
TRBJ1-6	TRBV6-5	CASSYSTGPNSPLHF
TRBJ2-5	TRBV7-8	CASSPRDRGETQYF
TRBJ2-1	TRBV7-8	CASRALGGVYNEQFF
TRBJ1-2	TRBV20-1	CSAKDREFYGYTF
TRBJ2-4	TRBV20-1	CSARDEKGLAKNIQYF
TRBJ2-3	TRBV28	CASSLEPARDTQYF
TRBJ1-2	TRBV20-1	CSAGAGPPNYGYTF
TRBJ2-1	TRBV7-9	CASSFVAGHYNEQFF
TRBJ2-3	TRBV7-8	CASSLVPSGSTDTQYF
TRBJ1-2	TRBV29-1	CSVVGQGNYGYTF
TRBJ2-3	TRBV6-5	CASSYVGQGYDTQYF
TRBJ2-2	TRBV9	CASSLSAGATTGELFF
TRBJ1-2	TRBV11-2	CASREGGGHLYGYTF
TRBJ2-7	TRBV19	CASRGLGAYEQYF
TRBJ2-1	TRBV5-5	CASSSRLSSYNEQFF
TRBJ2-2	TRBV27	CAIGRGREYTGELFF
TRBJ1-1	TRBV14	CASRRGLNTEAFF
TRBJ2-5	TRBV20-1	CSAREWDRAQETQYF
TRBJ1-2	TRBV7-2	CASSPGVGWGGYTF
TRBJ2-3	TRBV5-1	CASSVSGRGGPDTQYF
TRBJ1-1	TRBV6-1	CASRDSGTEAFF
TRBJ2-5	TRBV5-4	CASSSITGGSGTQYF
TRBJ2-2	TRBV7-7	CASSPGLAGVGTGELFF
TRBJ2-1	TRBV7-6	CASSLTVLRVHEQFF
TRBJ2-1	TRBV28	CASRGGRRYNEQFF
TRBJ2-4	TRBV20-1	CSAPPGAKNIQYF
TRBJ1-2	TRBV12-3/TRBV12-4	CASSYSINYGYTF
TRBJ1-3	TRBV29-1	CSVAGPSGDGNTIYF
TRBJ2-3	TRBV30	CAWSRHSTDTQYF
TRBJ1-3	TRBV18	CASSPVTGARNTTYF
TRBJ2-1	TRBV7-9	CASREGFF
TRBJ2-3	TRBV20-1	CSARQGLTDTQYF
TRBJ1-4	TRBV6-5	CASRGRGASEKLFF
TRBJ2-7	TRBV5-1	CASSLAGSPEQYF
TRBJ1-5	TRBV9	CASSPGQGGKPQHF
TRBJ2-7	TRBV20-1	CSAGTRAQFSYEQYF
TRBJ2-1	TRBV20-1	CSAIVRGDNNEQFF
TRBJ2-3	TRBV11-2	CASTAWRGDTQYF
TRBJ2-7	TRBV5-1	CASSLGRGGTQYEQYF
TRBJ1-4	TRBV20-1	CSARDGAGVREKLFF
TRBJ2-3	TRBV29-1	CSVVRSGDTQYF
TRBJ2-5	TRBV4-1	CASSQDGTAAGETQYF
TRBJ2-7	TRBV7-8	CASSSKTSVSYEQYF
TRBJ2-7	TRBV7-9	CASSISPLPGRSYEQYF
TRBJ2-7	TRBV29-1	CSVDLGPPYEQYF
TRBJ2-3	TRBV27	CASKYSGGGADTQYF
TRBJ1-5	TRBV5-6	CASSLWRNFDQPQHF
TRBJ2-1	TRBV4-1	CASSQEPPGLAGTYNEQFF
TRBJ2-7	TRBV6-1	CASRSTGTGSHEQYF
TRBJ1-5	TRBV5-1	CASSSGAVDQPQHF
TRBJ2-1	TRBV12-3/TRBV12-4	CASNLRGAHNEQFF